These 17 T cell receptor beta chains came from one sample sequenced in a study of shared clonotypes between healthy human individuals. The protocol was immunoSEQ multiplex PCR, while the TCRdb copy is restricted to in-frame clones and leaves out a portion. The table includes some 2,100,000 clones, nearly 97% detected once. Sequencing was performed on naive CD4+ T cells sorted from blood. Subset: CD45RA+ positively selected. Receptors originate from a man aged 18 to 30 in good health.

The chain has TRBV5-1 and TRBJ1-4; D gene uncertain. The CDR3 loop spans 15 amino acids. Deletions cut 0 bases from V and 4 bases from J, with 10 bases between. The V gene's germline CDR1 is SGHRS and CDR2 YFSETQ. The CDR3 sequence: CASSLGRSDNEKLFF. The DNA of the CDR3 is TGCGCCAGCAGCTTGGGGCGATCCGATAATGAAAAACTGTTTTTT.

The CDR3 region has the DNA TGTGCCTGGGGGACAGGGTTTGACTATGGCTACACCTTC. Translated: CAWGTGFDYGYTF. The chain uses TRBV30 and TRBJ1-2, with 9 bases fitting TRBD1. This CDR3 region has 13 residues. J gave up 3 bases and V 5 bases, and 4 bases lay outside the gene matches. The germline V gene encodes CDR1 GTSNPN and CDR2 SVGIG (reference sequence).

J is TRBJ2-2 and V is TRBV11-3, with 10 bases aligning to TRBD2. CDR1 is SGHNT, CDR2 YENEEA, per germline. J was trimmed by 2 bases and V by 1 base; bases with no gene match: 4. This CDR3 contains 17 residues. The CDR3 spells CASSLARTSGNTGELFF. The CDR3 DNA reads as TGTGCCAGCAGCTTAGCGAGGACTAGCGGTAACACCGGGGAGCTGTTTTTT.

The J gene is TRBJ2-5, the V gene TRBV11-2; a possible D gene is TRBD2 (6 bases). Germline lookup yields CDR1 SGHAT and CDR2 FQNNGV. CDR3 length equals 18 residues. V lost 1 base and J 4 bases, leaving 22 bases between the germline ends. The CDR3 here is CASSLGSKILAQGETQYF. CDR3 in DNA: TGTGCCAGCAGCTTAGGATCAAAAATACTAGCCCAGGGAGAGACCCAGTACTTC.

V gene TRBV6-1 combines with J gene TRBJ1-5; D uncertain. Germline CDR1 MNHNS, CDR2 SASEGT. This CDR3 is built from 15 residues. Trimming cost V 2 bases and J 0 bases, with 8 bases left between them. CDR3 nucleotides: TGTGCCAGCAGTGAAAACACCAATAGCAATCAGCCCCAGCATTTT. This translates into CASSENTNSNQPQHF.

This chain joins TRBV2 and TRBJ1-2, with D possibly matching TRBD1 (5 bases). The CDR3 is 13 residues long. The germline V gene has CDR1 SNHLY and CDR2 FYNNEI. Deletions cut 3 bases from V and 7 bases from J, with 12 bases between. The CDR3 DNA reads TGTGCCAGCAGTGAGTCAGGGACTCCTGGCTACACCTTC. This sequence encodes CASSESGTPGYTF. The complete variable domain, with remaining parts taken from reference TRBV2 and TRBJ1-2, reads EPEVTQTPSHQVTQMGQEVILRCVPISNHLYFYWYRQILGQKVEFLVSFYNNEISEKSEIFDDQFSVERPDGSNFTLKIRSTKLEDSAMYFCASSESGTPGYTFGSGTRLTVV.

The chain joins TRBV6-1 to TRBJ1-2; the D is unclear. The CDR3 totals 13 residues. V lost 2 bases, J lost 7 bases, and 11 bases lay in between. Germline assignment: CDR1 MNHNS and CDR2 SASEGT. The chain's CDR3 is CASSELGFGGYTF. In DNA, the CDR3 is TGTGCCAGCAGTGAATTGGGATTCGGTGGCTACACCTTC.

As for this clone: The sample contains more than one DNA sequence encoding this CDR3. The chain links TRBV30 to TRBJ2-7; D is unclear. With 1 base removed from V and 3 bases from J, the gap between germline ends came to 4 bases. The CDR3 has 11 residues. Germline CDR1 and CDR2: GTSNPN and SVGIG (reference sequence). CDR3 in amino acids: CAWSEGYEQYF. The CDR3 nucleotides are TGTGCCTGGAGTGAGGGCTACGAGCAGTACTTC.

The chain employs TRBV4-1 and TRBJ1-4; D not resolved. This CDR3 region has 13 residues. From germline, CDR1 is MGHRA and CDR2 YSYEKL. Trimming took off 3 bases at V and 8 bases at J, with 10 bases between the two ends. The CDR3 nucleotides read TGCGCCAGCAGCCAGTCCGGGGAAGAAAAACTGTTTTTT. This translates into CASSQSGEEKLFF.

The rearrangement links TRBV7-6 to TRBJ1-3; no clear D. The CDR3 contains 18 residues. Germline V CDR1 and CDR2: SGHVS, FNYEAQ. V lost 4 bases to trimming and J lost 4 bases, with 23 bases between them. The CDR3 protein is CASSYGTVPGQLGNTIYF. CDR3 DNA sequence: TGTGCCAGCAGCTATGGTACTGTCCCCGGGCAGCTCGGAAACACCATATATTTT.

The chain is built from TRBV25-1 and TRBJ1-5; D remains ambiguous. The CDR3 is made up of 12 amino acids. V was clipped by 6 bases and J by 3 bases, with 6 bases between them. Germline CDR1 and CDR2: MGHDK and SYGVNS. The CDR3 is CASSSTNQPQHF. The CDR3 DNA is TGTGCCAGCAGCAGTACCAATCAGCCCCAGCATTTT.

Turning to this clone: Within the sample, other DNA sequences also encode this same CDR3. The chain couples TRBV7-9 to TRBJ2-2; D ambiguous. Germline CDR1 reads SEHNR; CDR2 reads FQNEAQ (reference sequence). V was shortened by 1 base and J by 6 bases, with 3 bases between the two germline ends. This CDR3 region has 12 residues. CDR3 loop: CASSLGSGELFF. CDR3 in DNA: TGTGCCAGCAGCTTAGGTTCCGGGGAGCTGTTTTTT.

Note on this clone: Other DNA sequences of this sample code for an identical CDR3. The genes are TRBV5-1 and TRBJ2-1; 9 nucleotides line up with TRBD2. The CDR3 runs to 15 residues. CDR1 and CDR2 (germline): SGHRS, YFSETQ. The trim removed 1 base at V and 2 bases at J, leaving 1 base unmatched. In nucleotides, the CDR3 is TGCGCCAGCAGCTTGAGACTAGCGGCCTACAATGAGCAGTTCTTC. Its translation is CASSLRLAAYNEQFF. The full variable domain, in which reference TRBV5-1 and TRBJ2-1 provide the parts outside the CDR3, is KAGVTQTPRYLIKTRGQQVTLSCSPISGHRSVSWYQQTPGQGLQFLFEYFSETQRNKGNFPGRFSGRQFSNSRSEMNVSTLELGDSALYLCASSLRLAAYNEQFFGPGTRLTVL.

The rearrangement links TRBV4-3 to TRBJ2-7; TRBD2 matches at 8 bases. This CDR3 is built from 15 residues. Germline V gives CDR1 LGHNA, CDR2 YSLEER. With 1 base clipped from V and 4 bases from J, the junction kept 6 bases outside the gene matches. The CDR3 DNA reads as TGCGCCAGCAGCCAAGGCCTTACTAGCGGATACGAGCAGTACTTC. Translation gives CASSQGLTSGYEQYF.

The chain joins TRBV6-5 to TRBJ1-1, with D possibly being TRBD1 (5 bases). Trimming took 2 bases from V and 0 from J, leaving 10 bases between them. Germline V gene data show CDR1 as MNHEY and CDR2 as SVGAGI. CDR3 length equals 15 residues. CDR3: CASSYRGSMNTEAFF. The CDR3 DNA sequence: TGTGCCAGCAGTTACCGGGGGTCCATGAACACTGAAGCTTTCTTT.

The rearrangement joins TRBV10-3 to TRBJ1-2; no clear D gene. V was clipped by 4 bases and J by 0 bases, with 6 bases between them. Germline CDR1 ENHRY, CDR2 SYGVKD. The CDR3 runs to 13 residues. CDR3 protein: CAISVLANYGYTF. The CDR3 DNA reads TGTGCCATCAGTGTCTTAGCTAACTATGGCTACACCTTC.

This chain connects TRBV5-1 to TRBJ2-5, with TRBD1 identical over 9 bases. The germline V gene has CDR1 SGHRS and CDR2 YFSETQ. J was trimmed by 2 bases and V by 4 bases; bases with no gene match: 9. This CDR3 is built from 16 residues. The CDR3 coding sequence is TGCGCCAGCAGCGTCTCCGGGACAGGGCCACAAGAGACCCAGTACTTC. Translating gives CASSVSGTGPQETQYF. Looking up the rest from reference TRBV5-1 and TRBJ2-5 gives the full variable domain: KAGVTQTPRYLIKTRGQQVTLSCSPISGHRSVSWYQQTPGQGLQFLFEYFSETQRNKGNFPGRFSGRQFSNSRSEMNVSTLELGDSALYLCASSVSGTGPQETQYFGPGTRLLVL.